Sequencing of this T cell receptor (beta chain) was carried out in a study of CD8 T cells in Susac syndrome. An amount of RNA that ranged from roughly 0.5 to 1 ug was reverse transcribed with random hexamers. TCRdb fed the immunoSEQ multiplex PCR reads into MiXCR, producing one record per CDR3 protein. The table shows about 120,000 distinct CDR3 sequences, with less than 95% occurring only once. Germline V lookup: CDR1 SGHVS, CDR2 FQNEAQ. This CDR3 region has 16 residues. V was clipped by 5 bases and J by 7 bases; unmatched bases: 15. Bulk CD8+ and CD4+ cells came from magnetic negative isolation; CD8+ TEMRA by FACS.

The receptor comes from a human donor in good health. This sequence joins TRBV7-8 and TRBJ2-5; 8 bases align to TRBD1. The sequenced sample consisted of CD8+ T cells from PBMCs. The CDR3 loop reads CASSPSVTGAPVTQYF. The DNA of the CDR3 is TGTGCCAGCAGCCCATCCGTGACAGGGGCTCCGGTGACCCAGTACTTC.